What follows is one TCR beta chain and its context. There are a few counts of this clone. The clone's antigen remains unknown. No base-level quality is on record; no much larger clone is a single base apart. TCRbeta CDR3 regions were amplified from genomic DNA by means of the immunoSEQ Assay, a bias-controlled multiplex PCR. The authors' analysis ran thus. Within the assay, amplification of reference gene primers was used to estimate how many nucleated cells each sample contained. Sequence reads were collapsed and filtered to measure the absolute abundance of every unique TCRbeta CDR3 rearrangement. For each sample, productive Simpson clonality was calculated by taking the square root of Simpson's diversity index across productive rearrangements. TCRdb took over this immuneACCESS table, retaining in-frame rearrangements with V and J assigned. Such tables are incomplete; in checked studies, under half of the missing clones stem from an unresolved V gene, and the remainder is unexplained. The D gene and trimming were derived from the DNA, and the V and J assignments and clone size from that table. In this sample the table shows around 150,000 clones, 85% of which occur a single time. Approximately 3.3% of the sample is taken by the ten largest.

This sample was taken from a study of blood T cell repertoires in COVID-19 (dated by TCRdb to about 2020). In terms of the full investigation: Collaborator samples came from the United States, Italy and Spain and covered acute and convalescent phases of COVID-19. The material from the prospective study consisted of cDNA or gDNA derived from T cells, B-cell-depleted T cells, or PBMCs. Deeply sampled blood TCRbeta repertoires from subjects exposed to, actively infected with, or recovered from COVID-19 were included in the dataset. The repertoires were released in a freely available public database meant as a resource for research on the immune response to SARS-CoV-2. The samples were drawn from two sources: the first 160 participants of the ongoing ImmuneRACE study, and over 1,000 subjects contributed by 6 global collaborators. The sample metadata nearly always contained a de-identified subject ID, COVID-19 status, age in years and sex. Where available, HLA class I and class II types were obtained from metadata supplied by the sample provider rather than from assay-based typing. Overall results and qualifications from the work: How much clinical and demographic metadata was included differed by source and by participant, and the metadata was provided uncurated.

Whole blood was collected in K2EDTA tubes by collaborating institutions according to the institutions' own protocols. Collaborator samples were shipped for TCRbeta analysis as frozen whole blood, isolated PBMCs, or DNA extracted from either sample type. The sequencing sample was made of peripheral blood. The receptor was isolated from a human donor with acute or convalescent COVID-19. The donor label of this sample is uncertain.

The CDR3 loop reads CSVGGQGGTHTF. Read as DNA, the sequence is TGCAGCGTTGGAGGACAGGGAGGGACCCACACCTTC. The chain is assembled from TRBV29-1 and TRBJ1-2; 8 nucleotides in the junction match TRBD1. Looking up the germline V gene yields CDR1 SQVTM and CDR2 ANQGSEA. At the junction V is shortened by 4 bases and J by 12 bases; bases outside the gene matches: 10. The CDR3, from cysteine to phenylalanine, totals 12 residues. CDR3 DNA is the only sequence kept; it has 36 bases, read in frame from the first base.